The T cell receptor (beta chain) described here comes from a study of human T cells and chemical hapten exposure. In the original workflow: Sample TCR totals centred on a median of 95,638, ranging roughly 20,000 to 750,000. TCRdb re-called the RACE reads with MiXCR, one entry per CDR3 protein. The V and J calls, along with clone size, are taken from TCRdb and not from the paper's own processing. The data hold just under 65,000 distinct CDR3 sequences, with approximately 10% observed a single time. At least ten counts were recorded for this clonotype. Its antigen is not known. J was trimmed by 4 bases and V by 2 bases; bases with no gene match: 4. The germline CDR1 and CDR2 sequences are SGHTA and FQGTGA. This CDR3 is 15 amino acids long. Time point: patch test 3, about 24 weeks after DPC sensitization. The sample's treatment: therapeutic diphenylcyclopropenone sensitization with weekly scalp DPC. Whole-study findings and limits: Patch test score showed a positive correlation with PT1 expanded TCR counts. Because they had alopecia, donors may respond immunologically unlike healthy people. High-frequency TCRs, those above 1 in 1000, stayed the same after DPC sensitization.

The sample consisted of whole blood, taken in connection with sensitization to the hapten diphenylcyclopropenone (DPC). The rearrangement uses TRBV7-3 and TRBJ2-1; 8 bases are shared with TRBD1. The sequence derives from a woman between 25 and 40 years old with alopecia areata. Some clones in this sample may be carry-over from other donors' samples. The CDR3 nucleotides read TGTGCCAGCAGCTTAGGAGGGGACAGGTACAATGAGCAGTTCTTC. Protein sequence: CASSLGGDRYNEQFF.